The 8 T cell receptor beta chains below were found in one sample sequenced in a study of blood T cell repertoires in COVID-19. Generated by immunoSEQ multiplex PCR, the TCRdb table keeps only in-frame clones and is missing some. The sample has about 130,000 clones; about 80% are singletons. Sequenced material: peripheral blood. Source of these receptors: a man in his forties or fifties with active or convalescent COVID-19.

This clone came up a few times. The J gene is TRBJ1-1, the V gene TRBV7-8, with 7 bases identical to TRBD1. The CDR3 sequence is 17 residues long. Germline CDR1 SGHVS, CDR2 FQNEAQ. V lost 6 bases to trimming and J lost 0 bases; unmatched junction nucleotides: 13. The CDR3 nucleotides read TGTGCCAGCAGTCCCGACAGGGTGTTATCCATGAACACTGAAGCTTTCTTT. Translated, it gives CASSPDRVLSMNTEAFF.

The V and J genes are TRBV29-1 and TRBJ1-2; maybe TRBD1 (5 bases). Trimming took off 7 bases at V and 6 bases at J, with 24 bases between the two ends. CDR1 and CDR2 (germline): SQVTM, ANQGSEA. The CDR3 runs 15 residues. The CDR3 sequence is CSADDQDKLGHGYTF. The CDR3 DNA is TGCAGCGCCGACGATCAGGACAAACTGGGCCATGGCTACACCTTC. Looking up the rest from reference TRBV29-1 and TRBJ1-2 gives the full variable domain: SAVISQKPSRDICQRGTSLTIQCQVDSQVTMMFWYRQQPGQSLTLIATANQGSEATYESGFVIDKFPISRPNLTFSTLTVSNMSPEDSSIYLCSADDQDKLGHGYTFGSGTRLTVV.

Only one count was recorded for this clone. CDR3 sequence reads: CASSFAALDTQYF. In nucleotides, the CDR3 is TGTGCCAGCAGCTTTGCGGCCTTGGATACGCAGTATTTT. This chain connects TRBV11-3 to TRBJ2-3; no definite D call. Deletions cut 3 bases from V and 6 bases from J, with 10 bases between. This CDR3 spans 13 amino acids. Germline assignment: CDR1 SGHNT and CDR2 YENEEA.

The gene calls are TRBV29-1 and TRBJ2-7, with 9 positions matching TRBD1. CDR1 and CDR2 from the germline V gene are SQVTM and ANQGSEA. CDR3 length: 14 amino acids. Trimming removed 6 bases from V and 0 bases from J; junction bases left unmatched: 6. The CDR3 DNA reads TGCAGCGTAAAGACAGGGGGTAGCTCCTACGAGCAGTACTTC. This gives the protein CSVKTGGSSYEQYF.

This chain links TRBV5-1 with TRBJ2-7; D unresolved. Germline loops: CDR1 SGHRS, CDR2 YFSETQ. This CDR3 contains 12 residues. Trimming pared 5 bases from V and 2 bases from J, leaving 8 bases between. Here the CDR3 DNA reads TGCGCCAGCAGTAATCTTGCCTACGAGCAGTACTTC. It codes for CASSNLAYEQYF.

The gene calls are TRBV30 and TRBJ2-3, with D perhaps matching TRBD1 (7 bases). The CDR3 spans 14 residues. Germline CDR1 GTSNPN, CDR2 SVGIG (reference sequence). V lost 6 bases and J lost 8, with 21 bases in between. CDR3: CACLPQGVGGTQYF. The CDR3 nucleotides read TGTGCCTGCCTACCTCAGGGGGTGGGAGGTACGCAGTATTTT. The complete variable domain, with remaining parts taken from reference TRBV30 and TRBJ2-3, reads SQTIHQWPATLVQPVGSPLSLECTVEGTSNPNLYWYRQAAGRGLQLLFYSVGIGQISSEVPQNLSASRPQDRQFILSSKKLLLSDSGFYLCACLPQGVGGTQYFGPGTRLTVL.

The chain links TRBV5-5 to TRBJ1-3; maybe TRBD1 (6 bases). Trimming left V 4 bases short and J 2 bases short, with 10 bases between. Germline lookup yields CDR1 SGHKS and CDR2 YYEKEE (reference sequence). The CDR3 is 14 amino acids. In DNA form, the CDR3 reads TGTGCCAGCAGCGTACAGGGAACTGGAAACACCATATATTTT. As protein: CASSVQGTGNTIYF. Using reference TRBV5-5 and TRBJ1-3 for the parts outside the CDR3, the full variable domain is DAGVTQSPTHLIKTRGQQVTLRCSPISGHKSVSWYQQVLGQGPQFIFQYYEKEERGRGNFPDRFSARQFPNYSSELNVNALLLGDSALYLCASSVQGTGNTIYFGEGSWLTVV.

For the CDR3, the DNA is TGTGCCACCAGCAGTCAGGGGCAAACCCAGTACTTC. This sequence encodes CATSSQGQTQYF. The chain combines TRBV15 with TRBJ2-5; D is perhaps TRBD1 (6 bases). There are 12 residues in the CDR3. Trimming removed 3 bases from V and 8 bases from J, with 10 bases in between. Germline V gene data show CDR1 as LNHNV and CDR2 as YYDKDF (reference sequence). The entire variable domain, with the rest obtained from reference TRBV15 and TRBJ2-5, is as follows: DAMVIQNPRYQVTQFGKPVTLSCSQTLNHNVMYWYQQKSSQAPKLLFHYYDKDFNNEADTPDNFQSRRPNTSFCFLDIRSPGLGDTAMYLCATSSQGQTQYFGPGTRLLVL.